The TCR beta chain under discussion was sequenced for a study of T cell responses to AZD1222 COVID-19 vaccine (dated by TCRdb to the early 2020s). Regarding the complete study: AZD1222 recipients whose second dose came at about 4 weeks and those whose second dose came at about 12 weeks were combined into one group, since spike-specific TCR depth and breadth did not differ between the two schedules. TCR sequencing was performed for fewer than 250 trial participants, of whom around 200 were given two doses of AZD1222 and around 25 were given two doses of MenACWY control vaccine. Trial participants were enrolled by age into 18-55, 56-69 and 70-plus year subgroups, with roughly 160, 29 and 62 TCR-sequenced participants respectively. The study at large found these results: Vaccine-associated CD4 TCRs spanned the whole spike protein, with dominant responses in regions 160-218 and 743-854. Most participants were white British and females outnumbered males, and the authors suggested that clonal diversity may have been underestimated. Because no day 14 peak-response samples were available, the repertoires could be characterized only after the peak T cell response. A significant rise in spike-specific TCR breadth and depth was observed after two AZD1222 doses relative to day 0 and relative to MenACWY recipients. The 56-69-year group was small, and its depth increase did not reach significance, likely because of low power. Reportedly, almost half of the unique spike-specific TCRs recognized epitopes lying outside the regions that are mutated in the B.1.351 and B.1.1.7 variants. Conclusions about previously exposed vaccinees were limited because only a handful of AZD1222 recipients were SARS-CoV-2 seropositive at baseline.

Points on this clone: The antigen it recognizes is unknown. No base quality information exists; no much larger clone differs at one position.

As encoded in the germline V gene, CDR1 is LGHNA while CDR2 is YSLEER. The CDR3 contains 17 residues, cysteine and phenylalanine counted. The kept DNA is CDR3 alone, 51 bases in frame from the first base. Trimming accounts for 4 bases at V and 2 bases at J, while the number of junction bases matched to no gene is 7. The CDR3 regions of human TCRbeta chains were subjected to immunosequencing. Per the original workflow: Repertoire TCRs were checked for matches against a reference library of SARS-CoV-2-specific TCRs that had been generated using the MIRA antigen-specificity platform. Breadth was defined as the fraction of unique TCRs that were SARS-CoV-2-associated, and depth was defined as the fraction of total T cells that were SARS-CoV-2-associated. Using the MIRA data, each spike-specific TCR was mapped to the spike region that the TCR reacts to and placed in a CD4 or CD8 class. Log10-transformed breadth and depth values were compared by one-way ANOVA with Sidak's multiple comparisons tests. Sourced from immuneACCESS, this table was stored by TCRdb with only in-frame sequences that have V and J called. A share of the clones is absent; for the studies checked, an unresolved V gene accounts for under half, and the remainder has no known explanation. Clonal size and the V and J genes are those of that table, whereas D and trimming came from the DNA. This sample gives some 140,000 clones in total; more than 85% of them show up just once. The ten largest clonotypes hold 2.5% to 4% of the sample.

The intended sense of this specimen's time point label: baseline before first vaccination. Samples from vaccinated people were obtained from the UK trials COV001 and COV002, which included a single-blind randomized controlled phase 2/3 trial of AZD1222 (ChAdOx1 nCoV-19) in healthy adults. Trial participant PBMC samples were collected at day 0 and day 28 after the second dose for TCRbeta chain sequencing. This TCR came from an adult in good health. The sequence joins TRBV4-3 to TRBJ2-3; 12 bases in the junction line up with TRBD2. Sequenced here: peripheral blood, sampled on day 0 of AZD1222 vaccination. The CDR3 region reads CASSPTGTSGPTDTQYF. The nucleotides are TGCGCCAGCAGCCCGACCGGGACTAGCGGGCCCACAGATACGCAGTATTTT.